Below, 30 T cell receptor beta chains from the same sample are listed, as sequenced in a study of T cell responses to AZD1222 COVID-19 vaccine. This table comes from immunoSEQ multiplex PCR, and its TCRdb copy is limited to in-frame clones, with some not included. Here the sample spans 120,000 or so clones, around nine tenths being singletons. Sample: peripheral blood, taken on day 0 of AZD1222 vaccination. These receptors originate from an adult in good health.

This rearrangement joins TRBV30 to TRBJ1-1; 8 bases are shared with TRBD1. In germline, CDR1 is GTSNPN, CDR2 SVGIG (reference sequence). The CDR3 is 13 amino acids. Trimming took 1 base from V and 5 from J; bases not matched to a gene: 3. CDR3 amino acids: CAWSGTGRTEAFF. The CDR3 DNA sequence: TGTGCCTGGAGTGGGACAGGGAGGACTGAAGCTTTCTTT. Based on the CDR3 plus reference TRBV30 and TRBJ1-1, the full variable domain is SQTIHQWPATLVQPVGSPLSLECTVEGTSNPNLYWYRQAAGRGLQLLFYSVGIGQISSEVPQNLSASRPQDRQFILSSKKLLLSDSGFYLCAWSGTGRTEAFFGQGTRLTVV.

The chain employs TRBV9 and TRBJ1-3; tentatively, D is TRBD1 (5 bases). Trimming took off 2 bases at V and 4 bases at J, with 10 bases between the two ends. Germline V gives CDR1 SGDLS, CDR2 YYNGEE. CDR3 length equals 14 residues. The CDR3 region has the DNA TGTGCCAGCAGCGTTCCGGGGCACGGAAACACCATATATTTT. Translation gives CASSVPGHGNTIYF.

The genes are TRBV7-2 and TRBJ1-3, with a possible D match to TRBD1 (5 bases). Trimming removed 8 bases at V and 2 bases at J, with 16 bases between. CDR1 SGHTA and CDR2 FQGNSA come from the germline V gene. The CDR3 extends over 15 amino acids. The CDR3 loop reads CASGTDGTPGNTIYF. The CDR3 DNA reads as TGTGCCAGCGGTACCGACGGGACGCCTGGAAACACCATATATTTT.

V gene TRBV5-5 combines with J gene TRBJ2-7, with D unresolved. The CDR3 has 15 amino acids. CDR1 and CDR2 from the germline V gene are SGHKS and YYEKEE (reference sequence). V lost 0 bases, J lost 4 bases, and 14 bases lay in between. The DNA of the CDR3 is TGTGCCAGCAGCTTGGTTCTCAGGAGCCGATACGAGCAGTACGTC. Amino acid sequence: CASSLVLRSRYEQYV.

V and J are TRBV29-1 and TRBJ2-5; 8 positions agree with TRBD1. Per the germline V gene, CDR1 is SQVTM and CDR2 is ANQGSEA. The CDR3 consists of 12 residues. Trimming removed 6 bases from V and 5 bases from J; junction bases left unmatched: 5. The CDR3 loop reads CSVRTGQETQYF. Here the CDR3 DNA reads TGCAGCGTGCGGACAGGGCAGGAGACCCAGTACTTC.

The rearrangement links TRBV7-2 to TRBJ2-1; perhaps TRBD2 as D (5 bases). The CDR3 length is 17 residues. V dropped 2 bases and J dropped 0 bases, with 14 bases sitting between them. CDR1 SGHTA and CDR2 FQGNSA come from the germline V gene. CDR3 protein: CASSLRSGFGSYNEQFF. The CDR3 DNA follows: TGTGCCAGCAGCTTACGGAGCGGCTTCGGCTCCTACAATGAGCAGTTCTTC.

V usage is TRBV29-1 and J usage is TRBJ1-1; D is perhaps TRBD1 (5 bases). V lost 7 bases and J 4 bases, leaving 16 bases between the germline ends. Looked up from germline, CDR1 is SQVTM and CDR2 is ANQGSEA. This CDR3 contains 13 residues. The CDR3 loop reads CSARGGLRTEAFF. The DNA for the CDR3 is TGCAGCGCCCGGGGGGGTTTGCGCACTGAAGCTTTCTTT.

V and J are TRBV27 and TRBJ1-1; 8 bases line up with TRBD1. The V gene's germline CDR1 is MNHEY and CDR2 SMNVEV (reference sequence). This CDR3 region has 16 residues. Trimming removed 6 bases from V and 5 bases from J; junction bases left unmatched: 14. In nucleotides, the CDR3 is TGTGCCAGCAGCCGCGACAGGGGCCTAGGAAATACTGAAGCTTTCTTT. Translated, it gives CASSRDRGLGNTEAFF.

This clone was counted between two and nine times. The CDR3 loop reads CAWTRGTGSPLHF. The DNA of the CDR3 is TGTGCCTGGACCCGGGGGACGGGTTCACCCCTCCACTTT. The chain couples TRBV30 to TRBJ1-6; D might be TRBD1 (5 bases). Germline CDR1 GTSNPN, CDR2 SVGIG (reference sequence). Trimming stripped 4 bases from V and 9 bases from J, with 13 bases between. This CDR3 contains 13 residues.

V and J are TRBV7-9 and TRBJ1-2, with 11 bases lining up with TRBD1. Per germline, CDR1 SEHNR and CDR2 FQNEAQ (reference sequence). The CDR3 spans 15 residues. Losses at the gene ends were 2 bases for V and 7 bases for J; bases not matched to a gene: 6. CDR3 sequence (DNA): TGTGCCAGCAGCTTACCCAGGACAGGGGGCTCTGGCTACACCTTC. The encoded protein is CASSLPRTGGSGYTF.

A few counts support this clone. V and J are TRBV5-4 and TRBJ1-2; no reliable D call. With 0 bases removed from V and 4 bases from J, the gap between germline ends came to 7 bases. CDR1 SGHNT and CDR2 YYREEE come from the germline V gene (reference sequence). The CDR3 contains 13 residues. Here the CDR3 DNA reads TGTGCCAGCAGCTTGGCGGACGGCTATGGCTACACCTTC. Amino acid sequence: CASSLADGYGYTF. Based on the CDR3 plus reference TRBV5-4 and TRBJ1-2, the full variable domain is ETGVTQSPTHLIKTRGQQVTLRCSSQSGHNTVSWYQQALGQGPQFIFQYYREEENGRGNFPPRFSGLQFPNYSSELNVNALELDDSALYLCASSLADGYGYTFGSGTRLTVV.

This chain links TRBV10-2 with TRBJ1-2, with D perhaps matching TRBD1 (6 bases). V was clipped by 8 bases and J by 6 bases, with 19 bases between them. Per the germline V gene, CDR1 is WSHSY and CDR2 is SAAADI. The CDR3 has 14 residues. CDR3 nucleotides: TGCGCCAGCCGCGGGAAGGGGGTCTTAGATGGCTACACCTTC. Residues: CASRGKGVLDGYTF.

The CDR3 DNA sequence: TGTGCCATCAGGCGGGGGCATCAGACTGAAGCTTTCTTT. Residues: CAIRRGHQTEAFF. The chain links TRBV28 to TRBJ1-1; D is possibly TRBD1 (6 bases). The V and J ends lost 10 bases and 5 bases respectively, with 17 bases between them. This CDR3 is built from 13 residues. The germline CDR1 and CDR2 sequences are MDHEN and SYDVKM.

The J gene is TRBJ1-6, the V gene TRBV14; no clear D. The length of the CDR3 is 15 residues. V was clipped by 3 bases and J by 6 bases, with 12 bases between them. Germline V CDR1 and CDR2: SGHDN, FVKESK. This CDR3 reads CASSQSWAGNSPLHF. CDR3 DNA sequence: TGTGCCAGCAGCCAGAGCTGGGCGGGTAATTCACCCCTCCACTTT. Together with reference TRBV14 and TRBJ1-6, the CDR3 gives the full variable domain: EAGVTQFPSHSVIEKGQTVTLRCDPISGHDNLYWYRRVMGKEIKFLLHFVKESKQDESGMPNNRFLAERTGGTYSTLKVQPAELEDSGVYFCASSQSWAGNSPLHFGNGTRLTVT.

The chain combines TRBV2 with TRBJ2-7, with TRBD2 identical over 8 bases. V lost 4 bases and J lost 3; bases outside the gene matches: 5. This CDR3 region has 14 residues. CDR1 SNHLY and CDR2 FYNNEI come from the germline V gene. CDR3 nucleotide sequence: TGTGCCAGCAGTGGGGTAGCGGGGCTCTACGAGCAGTACTTC. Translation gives CASSGVAGLYEQYF.

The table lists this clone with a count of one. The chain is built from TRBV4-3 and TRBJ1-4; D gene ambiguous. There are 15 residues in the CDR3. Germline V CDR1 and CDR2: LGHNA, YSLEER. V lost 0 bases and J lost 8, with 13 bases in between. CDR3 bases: TGCGCCAGCAGCCAAGATTTGCCCCTCAGGGAAAAACTGTTTTTT. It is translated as CASSQDLPLREKLFF.

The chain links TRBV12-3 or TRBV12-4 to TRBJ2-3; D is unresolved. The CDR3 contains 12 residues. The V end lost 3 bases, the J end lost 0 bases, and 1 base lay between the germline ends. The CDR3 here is CASSFSTDTQYF. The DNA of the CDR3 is TGTGCCAGCAGTTTCAGCACAGATACGCAGTATTTT.

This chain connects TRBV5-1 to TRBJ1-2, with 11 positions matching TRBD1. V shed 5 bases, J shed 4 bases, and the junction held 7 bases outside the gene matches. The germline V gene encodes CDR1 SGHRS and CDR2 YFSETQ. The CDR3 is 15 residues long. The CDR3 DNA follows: TGCGCCAGCAGTAGACCGGGACAGGGGGGCTATGGCTACACCTTC. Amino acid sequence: CASSRPGQGGYGYTF.

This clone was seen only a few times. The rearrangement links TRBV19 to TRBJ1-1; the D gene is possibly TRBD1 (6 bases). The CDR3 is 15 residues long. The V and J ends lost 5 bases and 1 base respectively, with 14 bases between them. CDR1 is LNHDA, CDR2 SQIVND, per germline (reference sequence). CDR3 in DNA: TGTGCCAGTAGTCTCCTACAGGGTGGGAACACTGAAGCTTTCTTT. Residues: CASSLLQGGNTEAFF.

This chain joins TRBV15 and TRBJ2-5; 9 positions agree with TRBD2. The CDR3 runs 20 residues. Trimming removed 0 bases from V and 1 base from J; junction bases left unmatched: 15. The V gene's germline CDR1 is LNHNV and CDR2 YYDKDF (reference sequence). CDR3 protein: CATSRDFTRGGDGPQETQYF. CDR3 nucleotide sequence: TGTGCCACCAGCAGAGATTTTACGCGGGGGGGTGACGGGCCCCAAGAGACCCAGTACTTC.

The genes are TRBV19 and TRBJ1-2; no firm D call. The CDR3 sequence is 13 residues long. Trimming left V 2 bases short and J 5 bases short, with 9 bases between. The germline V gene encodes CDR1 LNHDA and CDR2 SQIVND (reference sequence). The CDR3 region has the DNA TGTGCCAGTAGTATAACGTCGAGGTATGGCTACACCTTC. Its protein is CASSITSRYGYTF.

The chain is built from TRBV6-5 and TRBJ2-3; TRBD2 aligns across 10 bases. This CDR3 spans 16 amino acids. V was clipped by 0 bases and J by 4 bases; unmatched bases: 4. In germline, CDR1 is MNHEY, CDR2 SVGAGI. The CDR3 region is CASSYSVLAGADTQYF. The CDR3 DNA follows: TGTGCCAGCAGTTACTCGGTGCTAGCGGGAGCAGATACGCAGTATTTT.

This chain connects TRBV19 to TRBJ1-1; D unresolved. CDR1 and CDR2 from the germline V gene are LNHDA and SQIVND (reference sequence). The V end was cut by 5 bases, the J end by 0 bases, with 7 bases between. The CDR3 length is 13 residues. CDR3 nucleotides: TGTGCCAGTAGTCTTATCATGAACACTGAAGCTTTCTTT. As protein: CASSLIMNTEAFF.

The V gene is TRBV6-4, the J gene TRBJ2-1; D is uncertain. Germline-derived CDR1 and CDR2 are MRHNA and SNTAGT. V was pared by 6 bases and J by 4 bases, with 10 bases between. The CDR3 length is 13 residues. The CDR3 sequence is CASSSEVYNEQFF. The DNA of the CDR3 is TGTGCCAGCAGCTCCGAGGTATACAATGAGCAGTTCTTC.

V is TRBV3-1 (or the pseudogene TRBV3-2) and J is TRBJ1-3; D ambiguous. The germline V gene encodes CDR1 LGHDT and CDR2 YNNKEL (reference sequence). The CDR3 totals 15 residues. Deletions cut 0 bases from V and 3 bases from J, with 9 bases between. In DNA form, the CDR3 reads TGTGCCAGCAGCCAAGATACTACGGTTGGAAACACCATATATTTT. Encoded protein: CASSQDTTVGNTIYF.

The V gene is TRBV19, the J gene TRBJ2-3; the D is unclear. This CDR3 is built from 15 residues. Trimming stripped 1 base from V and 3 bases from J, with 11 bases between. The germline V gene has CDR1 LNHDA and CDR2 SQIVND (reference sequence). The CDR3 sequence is CASSIVLAGTDTQYF. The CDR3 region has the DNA TGTGCCAGTAGTATAGTATTGGCAGGAACAGATACGCAGTATTTT. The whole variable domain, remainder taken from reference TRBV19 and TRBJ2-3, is DGGITQSPKYLFRKEGQNVTLSCEQNLNHDAMYWYRQDPGQGLRLIYYSQIVNDFQKGDIAEGYSVSREKKESFPLTVTSAQKNPTAFYLCASSIVLAGTDTQYFGPGTRLTVL.

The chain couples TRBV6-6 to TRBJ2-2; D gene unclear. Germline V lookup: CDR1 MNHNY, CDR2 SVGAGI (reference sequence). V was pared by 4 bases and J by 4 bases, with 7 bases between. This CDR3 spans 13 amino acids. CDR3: CASSLQVTGELFF. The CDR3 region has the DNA TGTGCCAGCAGTTTGCAAGTCACCGGGGAGCTGTTTTTT.

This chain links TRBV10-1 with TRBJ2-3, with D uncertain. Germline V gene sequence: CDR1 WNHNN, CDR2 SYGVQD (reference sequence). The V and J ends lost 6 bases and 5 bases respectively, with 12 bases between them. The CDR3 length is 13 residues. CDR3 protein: CASSGFQGDTQYF. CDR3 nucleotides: TGCGCCAGCAGCGGGTTTCAAGGAGATACGCAGTATTTT.

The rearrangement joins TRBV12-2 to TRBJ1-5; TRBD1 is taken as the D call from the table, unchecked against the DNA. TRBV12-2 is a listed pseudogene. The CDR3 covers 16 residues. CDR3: CASRLGRTGLNQPQHF. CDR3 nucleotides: TGTGCAAGTCGCTTAGGTCGGACAGGGTTGAATCAGCCCCAGCATTTT.

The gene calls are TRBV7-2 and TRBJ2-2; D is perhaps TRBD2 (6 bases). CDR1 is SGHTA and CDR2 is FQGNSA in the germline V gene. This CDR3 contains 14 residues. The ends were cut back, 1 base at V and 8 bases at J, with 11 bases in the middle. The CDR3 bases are TGTGCCAGCAGCTTAGGTGGGACTCCGGGGGAGCTGTTTTTT. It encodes CASSLGGTPGELFF.